This T cell receptor beta chain emerged from a study of cytomegalovirus exposure and HLA in healthy donors. For this clone: The same CDR3 arises from other DNA sequences in this sample as well.

With 60 Vbeta and 13 Jbeta primers, the PCR was carried out. This table comes from immunoSEQ multiplex PCR, and its TCRdb copy is limited to in-frame clones, with some not included. The table has about 170,000 clones, around 81% seen once; the top ten hold roughly 2.1%. Trimming cost V 3 bases and J 1 base, with 9 bases left between them. Germline V gives CDR1 MNHEY, CDR2 SVGAGI. The CDR3 consists of 14 residues. The chain links TRBV6-5 to TRBJ1-1; D remains unclear. The clonotype was recovered from a woman in her 30s in good health and CMV-seropositive. Sample: PBMCs. Here the CDR3 reads CASSYDGRNTEAFF. As DNA, the CDR3 is TGTGCCAGCAGTTATGATGGGCGGAACACTGAAGCTTTCTTT.